This T cell receptor (beta chain) was sequenced for a study of T cells in Graves' hyperthyroidism and ophthalmopathy. This clonotype has ten or more counts. Diagnoses were made from clinical symptoms, serum measures (thyroxine and TRAb), thyroid ultrasound and orbital computed tomography. Regions amplified from RNA transcripts were the TCR beta CDR3 regions. TCR CDR3 underwent first-round RT-PCR with the HTBI primer set. TCRdb recomputed calls from the multiplex PCR reads with MiXCR, one row per CDR3 protein. Found here are hundreds of thousands of distinct CDR3 sequences, 14% of them singletons; the top ten hold around 5.4%. Sequencing was carried out using blood. The TCR originated in a woman aged 25 to 45 with Graves' hyperthyroidism that later progressed to Graves' ophthalmopathy.

In nucleotides, the CDR3 is TGTGCCAGCAGTGAATGGGCGCAGTTCTTC. This translates into CASSEWAQFF. The chain has TRBV25-1 and TRBJ2-1; D remains ambiguous. Germline values: CDR1 MGHDK, CDR2 SYGVNS. V lost 1 base, J lost 12 bases, and 4 bases lay in between. The CDR3 consists of 10 residues.